This T cell receptor beta chain came from a study of shared clonotypes between healthy human individuals. This table comes from immunoSEQ multiplex PCR, and its TCRdb copy is limited to in-frame clones, with some not included. Found here are hundreds of thousands of clones, around 97% of them singletons; the top ten hold approximately 0.057%. V lost 4 bases to trimming and J lost 0 bases, with 13 bases between them. The germline gives CDR1 WSHSY, CDR2 SAAADI. The CDR3 has 15 amino acids. The TCR originated in a woman aged 25 to 45 in good health. Sequenced input: naive CD4+ T cells sorted from blood. Documented subset: CD45RA+ positively selected. The chain has TRBV10-2 and TRBJ2-7; tentative D call: TRBD1 (6 bases). The CDR3 DNA sequence: TGCGCCAGCAGTGGGACCCAGACAGGCTCCTACGAGCAGTACTTC. Protein product: CASSGTQTGSYEQYF.